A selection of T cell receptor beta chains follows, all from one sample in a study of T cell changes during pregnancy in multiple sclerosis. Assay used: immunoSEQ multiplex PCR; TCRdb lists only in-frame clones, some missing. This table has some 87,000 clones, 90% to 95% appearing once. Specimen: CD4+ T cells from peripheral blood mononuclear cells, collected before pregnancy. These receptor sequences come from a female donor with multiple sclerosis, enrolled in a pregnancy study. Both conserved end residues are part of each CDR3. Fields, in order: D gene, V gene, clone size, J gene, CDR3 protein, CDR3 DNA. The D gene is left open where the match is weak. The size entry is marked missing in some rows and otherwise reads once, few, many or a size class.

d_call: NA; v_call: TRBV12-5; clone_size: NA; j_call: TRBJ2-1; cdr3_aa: CASALSGSYNEQFF; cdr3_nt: TGTGCTAGTGCCTTATCGGGCTCCTACAATGAGCAGTTCTTC
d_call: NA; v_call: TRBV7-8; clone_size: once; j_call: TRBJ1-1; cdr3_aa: CASSLREDTEAFF; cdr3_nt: TGTGCCAGCAGCTTAAGGGAGGACACTGAAGCTTTCTTT
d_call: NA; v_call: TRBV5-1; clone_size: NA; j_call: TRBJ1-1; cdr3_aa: CASSTTTGVGTEAFF; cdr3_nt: TGCGCCAGCAGCACAACGACGGGGGTGGGAACTGAAGCTTTCTTT
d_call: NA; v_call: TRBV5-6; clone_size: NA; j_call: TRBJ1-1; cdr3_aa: CASRLGLNTEAFF; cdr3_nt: TGTGCCAGCAGGCTAGGATTGAACACTGAAGCTTTCTTT
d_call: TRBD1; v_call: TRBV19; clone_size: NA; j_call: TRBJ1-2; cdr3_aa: CASRKGQGGNGYTF; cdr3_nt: TGTGCCAGTAGAAAAGGACAGGGAGGTAATGGCTACACCTTC
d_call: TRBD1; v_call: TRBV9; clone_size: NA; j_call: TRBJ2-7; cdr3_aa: CASSADRGAYEQYF; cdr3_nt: TGTGCCAGCAGCGCCGACAGGGGGGCCTACGAGCAGTACTTC
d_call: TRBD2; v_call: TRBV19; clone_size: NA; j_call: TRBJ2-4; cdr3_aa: CASSPSGGPKNIQYF; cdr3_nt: TGTGCCAGTAGCCCTAGCGGGGGGCCAAAAAACATTCAGTACTTC
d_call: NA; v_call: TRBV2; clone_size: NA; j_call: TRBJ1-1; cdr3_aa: CASTYRGAAEAFF; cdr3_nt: TGTGCCAGCACCTACCGGGGGGCCGCTGAAGCTTTCTTT
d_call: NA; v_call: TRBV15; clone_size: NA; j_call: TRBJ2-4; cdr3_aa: CATSRDYGKNIQYF; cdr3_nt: TGTGCCACCAGCAGAGATTACGGGAAAAACATTCAGTACTTC
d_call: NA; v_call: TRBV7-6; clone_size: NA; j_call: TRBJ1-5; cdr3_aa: CASSLGPRASNQPQHF; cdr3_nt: TGTGCCAGCAGCTTAGGGCCCAGGGCCAGCAATCAGCCCCAGCATTTT
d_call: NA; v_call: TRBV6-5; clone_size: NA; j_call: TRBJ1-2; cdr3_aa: CATVDTIGYTF; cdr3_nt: TGTGCCACCGTCGACACGATTGGCTACACCTTC
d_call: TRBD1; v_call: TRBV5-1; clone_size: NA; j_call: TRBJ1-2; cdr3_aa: CASSLAQGASYGYTF; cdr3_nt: TGCGCCAGCAGCTTGGCCCAGGGGGCAAGCTATGGCTACACCTTC
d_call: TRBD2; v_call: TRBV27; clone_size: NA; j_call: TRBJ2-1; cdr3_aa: CASSQISGNPNEQFF; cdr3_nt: TGTGCCAGCAGTCAGATTAGCGGGAACCCTAATGAGCAGTTCTTC
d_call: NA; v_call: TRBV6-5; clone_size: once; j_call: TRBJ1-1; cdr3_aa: CASTRGHTNTEAFF; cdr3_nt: TGTGCCAGCACCCGGGGACATACGAACACTGAAGCTTTCTTT
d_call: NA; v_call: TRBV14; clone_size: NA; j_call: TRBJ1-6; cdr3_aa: CASSQFGNNSPLHF; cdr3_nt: TGTGCCAGCAGCCAATTCGGGAATAATTCACCCCTCCACTTT
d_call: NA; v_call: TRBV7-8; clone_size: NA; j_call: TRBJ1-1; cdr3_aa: CASSYRTALMNTEAFF; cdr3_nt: TGTGCCAGCAGCTATAGGACAGCCTTGATGAACACTGAAGCTTTCTTT
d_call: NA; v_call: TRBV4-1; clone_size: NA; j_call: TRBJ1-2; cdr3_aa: CASSQDSGQTYGYTF; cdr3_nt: TGCGCCAGCAGCCAAGATTCCGGACAGACCTATGGCTACACCTTC
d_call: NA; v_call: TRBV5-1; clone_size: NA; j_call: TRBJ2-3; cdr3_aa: CASSSREGTDTQYF; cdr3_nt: TGCGCCAGCAGCTCGAGGGAGGGCACAGATACGCAGTATTTT
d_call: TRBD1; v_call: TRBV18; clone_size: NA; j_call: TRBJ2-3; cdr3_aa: CASSPRTGEHTQYF; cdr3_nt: TGTGCCAGCTCACCGCGGACAGGGGAGCATACGCAGTATTTT
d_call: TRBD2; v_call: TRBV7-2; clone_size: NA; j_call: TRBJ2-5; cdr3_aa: CASSLVWASGRARETQYF; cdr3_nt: TGTGCCAGCAGCTTAGTATGGGCTAGCGGGAGGGCCAGAGAGACCCAGTACTTC
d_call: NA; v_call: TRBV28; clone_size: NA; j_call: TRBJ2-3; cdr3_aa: CASSLWGDTQYF; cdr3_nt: TGTGCCAGCAGTTTATGGGGCGATACGCAGTATTTT
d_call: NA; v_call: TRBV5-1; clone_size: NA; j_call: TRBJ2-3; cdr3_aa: CASNGGDGSTDTQYF; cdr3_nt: TGCGCCAGCAATGGCGGGGACGGCAGCACAGATACGCAGTATTTT
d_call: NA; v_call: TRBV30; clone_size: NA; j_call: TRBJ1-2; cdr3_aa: CAWSVLGAGYGYTF; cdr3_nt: TGTGCCTGGAGTGTCTTGGGGGCAGGCTATGGCTACACCTTC
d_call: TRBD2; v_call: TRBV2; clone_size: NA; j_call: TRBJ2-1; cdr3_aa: CASSGPRGGPGLAGGSSYNEQFF; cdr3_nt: TGTGCCAGCAGCGGGCCTCGAGGGGGCCCGGGGCTAGCGGGGGGTAGCTCCTACAATGAGCAGTTCTTC
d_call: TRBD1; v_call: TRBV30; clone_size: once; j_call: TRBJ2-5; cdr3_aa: CAWRVTGTGVQETQYF; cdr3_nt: TGTGCCTGGAGGGTTACCGGGACAGGGGTCCAAGAGACCCAGTACTTC
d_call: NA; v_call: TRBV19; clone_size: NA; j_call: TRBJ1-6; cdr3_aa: CASSIDRAGRYNSPLHF; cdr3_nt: TGTGCCAGTAGTATAGATCGCGCAGGGAGGTATAATTCACCCCTCCACTTT
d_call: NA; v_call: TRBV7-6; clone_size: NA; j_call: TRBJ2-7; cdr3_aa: CASSLESGESSYEQYF; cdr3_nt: TGTGCCAGCAGCTTAGAATCAGGCGAAAGCTCCTACGAGCAGTACTTC
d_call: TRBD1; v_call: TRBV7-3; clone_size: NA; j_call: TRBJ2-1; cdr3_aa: CASSLRAGGSSYNEQFF; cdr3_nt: TGTGCCAGCAGCTTAAGGGCAGGGGGTAGTTCCTACAATGAGCAGTTCTTC
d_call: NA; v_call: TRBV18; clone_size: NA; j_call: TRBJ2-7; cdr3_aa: CASSRDSSYEQYF; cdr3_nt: TGTGCCAGCTCACGTGACAGCTCCTACGAGCAGTACTTC
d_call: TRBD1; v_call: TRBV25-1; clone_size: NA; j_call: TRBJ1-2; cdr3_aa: CASSEHGTGGDYGYTF; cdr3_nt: TGTGCCAGCAGTGAACACGGGACAGGGGGCGACTATGGCTACACCTTC
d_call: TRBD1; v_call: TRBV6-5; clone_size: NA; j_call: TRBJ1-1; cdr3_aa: CASSYSGGQGVEAFF; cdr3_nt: TGTGCCAGCAGTTACTCAGGGGGACAGGGCGTAGAAGCTTTCTTT
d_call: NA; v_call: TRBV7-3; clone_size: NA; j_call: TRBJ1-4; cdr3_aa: CASSPKGPTNEKLFF; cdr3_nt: TGTGCCAGCAGTCCCAAGGGGCCAACTAATGAAAAACTGTTTTTT
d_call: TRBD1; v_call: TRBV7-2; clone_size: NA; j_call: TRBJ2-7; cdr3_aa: CASSSDRAGEQYF; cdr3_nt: TGTGCCAGCAGCTCGGACAGGGCCGGGGAGCAGTACTTC
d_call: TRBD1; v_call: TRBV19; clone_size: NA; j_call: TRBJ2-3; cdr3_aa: CASRSSGTGFTDTQYF; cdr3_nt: TGTGCCAGTAGGAGCTCCGGGACAGGCTTCACAGATACGCAGTATTTT
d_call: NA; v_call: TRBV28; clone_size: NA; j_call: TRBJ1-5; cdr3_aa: CASSLGGASNQPQHF; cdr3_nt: TGTGCCAGCAGTTTGGGGGGTGCGAGCAATCAGCCCCAGCATTTT
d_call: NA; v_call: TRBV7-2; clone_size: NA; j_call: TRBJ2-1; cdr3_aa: CASSPWTRADSYNEQFF; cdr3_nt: TGTGCCAGCAGCCCATGGACAAGGGCGGACTCCTACAATGAGCAGTTCTTC
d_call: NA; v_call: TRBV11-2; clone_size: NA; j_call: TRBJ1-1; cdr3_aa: CASSPAGRTEAFF; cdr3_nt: TGTGCCAGCAGCCCCGCGGGGCGGACTGAAGCTTTCTTT
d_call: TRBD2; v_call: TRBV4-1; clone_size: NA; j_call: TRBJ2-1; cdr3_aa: CASSRVAGVEQFF; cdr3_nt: TGCGCCAGCAGCCGAGTAGCGGGAGTAGAGCAGTTCTTC
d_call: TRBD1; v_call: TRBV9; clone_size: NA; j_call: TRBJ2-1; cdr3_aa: CASSTTDRGDEQFF; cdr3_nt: TGTGCCAGCAGCACTACGGACAGGGGCGATGAGCAGTTCTTC
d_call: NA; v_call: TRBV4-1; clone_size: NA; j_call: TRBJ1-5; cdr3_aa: CASSQADSQNQPQHF; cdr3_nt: TGCGCCAGCAGCCAGGCGGACAGTCAAAATCAGCCCCAGCATTTT